The present T cell receptor beta chain was sequenced within a study of shared clonotypes between healthy human individuals. Trimming took 2 bases from V and 5 from J, leaving 18 bases between them. Per the germline V gene, CDR1 is MNHEY and CDR2 is SVGAGI. The CDR3 is made up of 16 amino acids. Original processing methods: Filtering differed because ImmunoSEQ produced junction-only sequences that carried no quality scores. The assay was immunoSEQ multiplex PCR, and TCRdb's table has in-frame clones only and misses some. Clone size and the V and J calls come from that table; the DNA yielded D and trimming. The sample holds roughly 2.5 million clones, roughly 92% seen once.

This rearrangement joins TRBV6-5 to TRBJ2-5; D is perhaps TRBD1 (5 bases). The receptor's source is a man aged 18 to 29 in good health. The sequencing sample was made of naive CD4+ T cells sorted from blood. Noted subset: CD45RA+ positively selected. CDR3 nucleotide sequence: TGTGCCAGCAGTTACGGCTTATCAGGGAACGGGGAGACCCAGTACTTC. This sequence encodes CASSYGLSGNGETQYF.